These 23 T cell receptor beta chains share one sample of origin, sequenced in a study of cytomegalovirus exposure and HLA in healthy donors (dated by TCRdb to about 2017). Library preparation was by the immunoSEQ multiplex PCR assay. For the multiplex PCR, a mixture combining 60 forward primers for TCR Vbeta segments and 13 reverse primers for TCR Jbeta segments was used. Here the immuneACCESS table is served through TCRdb, limited to in-frame sequences with V and J called. Missing clones are a known gap in these copies; in checked studies unresolved V genes cover under half, and the rest lacks a known reason. Recorded for this sample are about 130,000 clones; about 8.5% of them occurred a single time. 5.5% of the sample lies in the top ten. Sequences were obtained from PBMCs. These receptors came from a man aged 35 to 55 in good health and CMV-seronegative.

V and J are TRBV21-1 and TRBJ2-7; the table's TRBD1 call for D was not verified on the DNA. TRBV21-1 is a pseudogene segment. CDR3 length: 14 amino acids. The CDR3 DNA reads TGTGCCAGCAGCAATGACAGGGGGTCCCACGAGCAGTACTTC. Its protein is CASSNDRGSHEQYF.

This clone has a handful of counts. V and J are TRBV4-1 and TRBJ2-2, with a possible D match to TRBD1 (5 bases). This CDR3 contains 16 residues. The V end was cut by 2 bases, the J end by 0 bases, with 10 bases between. Germline V lookup: CDR1 MGHRA, CDR2 YSYEKL. The CDR3 sequence is CASSQQGAPNTGELFF. CDR3 bases: TGCGCCAGCAGCCAACAGGGCGCCCCGAACACCGGGGAGCTGTTTTTT.

The sample holds a few counts of this clone. The CDR3 bases are TGTGCCACCAGTCCAAGGACAGGGACGAATGAAAAACTGTTTTTT. Translation gives CATSPRTGTNEKLFF. The rearrangement joins TRBV15 to TRBJ1-4, with TRBD1 matching 8 bases. Per the germline V gene, CDR1 is LNHNV and CDR2 is YYDKDF (reference sequence). V shed 6 bases, J shed 5 bases, and the junction held 8 bases outside the gene matches. The CDR3 covers 15 residues.

This clone was counted between two and nine times. The chain recombines TRBV15 with TRBJ2-3, with TRBD1 matching over 9 bases. The CDR3 consists of 15 residues. Germline V gene lookup returns CDR1 LNHNV and CDR2 YYDKDF (reference sequence). J lost 2 bases, V lost 5 bases, and 5 bases had no gene match. CDR3 DNA sequence: TGTGCCACCAGCTTGGGACAGGGAGACACAGATACGCAGTATTTT. It is translated as CATSLGQGDTDTQYF.

This clone was counted between two and nine times. The V and J genes are TRBV7-9 and TRBJ1-5; 8 bases are shared with TRBD1. The V gene's germline CDR1 is SEHNR and CDR2 FQNEAQ (reference sequence). This CDR3 spans 15 amino acids. V lost 5 bases, J lost 2 bases, and 5 bases stayed unmatched. The CDR3 sequence is CASSRDRIGNQPQHF. CDR3 coding DNA: TGTGCCAGCAGCAGGGACAGGATAGGCAATCAGCCCCAGCATTTT. The entire variable domain, with the rest obtained from reference TRBV7-9 and TRBJ1-5, is as follows: DTGVSQNPRHKITKRGQNVTFRCDPISEHNRLYWYRQTLGQGPEFLTYFQNEAQLEKSRLLSDRFSAERPKGSFSTLEIQRTEQGDSAMYLCASSRDRIGNQPQHFGDGTRLSIL.

This clone was seen a few times. V and J are TRBV11-2 and TRBJ2-7; the D gene is possibly TRBD2 (5 bases). Trimming pared 5 bases from V and 5 bases from J, leaving 10 bases between. Per the germline V gene, CDR1 is SGHAT and CDR2 is FQNNGV. This CDR3 comprises 12 residues. CDR3 protein: CASSREADEQYF. DNA of the CDR3: TGTGCCAGCAGCCGGGAAGCCGACGAGCAGTACTTC.

This clone was seen more than once but under ten times. The V call is TRBV4-1, the J call TRBJ2-5; 9 bases align to TRBD2. V dropped 1 base and J dropped 5; count of bases not matched to a gene: 8. CDR3 length: 16 amino acids. CDR1 is MGHRA and CDR2 is YSYEKL in the germline V gene. The DNA of the CDR3 is TGCGCCAGCAGCCAAGGAGGGAGCGGGGGGTGGGAGACCCAGTACTTC. Residues: CASSQGGSGGWETQYF.

This clone was counted only a few times. V and J are TRBV6-6 and TRBJ1-1; D call uncertain. The CDR3 is made up of 13 amino acids. The V gene's germline CDR1 is MNHNY and CDR2 SVGAGI (reference sequence). Trimming cost V 2 bases and J 1 base, with 5 bases left between them. In nucleotides, the CDR3 is TGTGCCAGCAGTTACGTACAGAACACTGAAGCTTTCTTT. It is translated as CASSYVQNTEAFF.

The CDR3 spells CASSPEAASSYEQYF. The DNA for the CDR3 is TGCGCCAGCAGCCCCGAGGCAGCGAGCTCCTACGAGCAGTACTTC. The gene calls are TRBV5-1 and TRBJ2-7; D remains ambiguous. This CDR3 has 15 amino acids. CDR1 and CDR2 (germline): SGHRS, YFSETQ. The V end lost 4 bases, the J end lost 0 bases, and 14 bases lay between the germline ends.

A few counts support this clone. The gene calls are TRBV30 and TRBJ1-5, with D possibly matching TRBD1 (6 bases). The germline V and J ends were trimmed by 5 bases and 4 bases, with 15 bases remaining between them. The CDR3 consists of 14 residues. Germline CDR1 GTSNPN, CDR2 SVGIG (reference sequence). The CDR3 reads CAWGQMAANQPQHF. The CDR3 nucleotides read TGTGCCTGGGGACAGATGGCAGCGAATCAGCCCCAGCATTTT.

The sample holds a few counts of this clone. V is TRBV5-5 and J is TRBJ2-2; 8 bases align to TRBD1. CDR1 SGHKS and CDR2 YYEKEE come from the germline V gene (reference sequence). There are 16 residues in the CDR3. The ends lost 4 bases at V and 0 bases at J; junction bases unmatched: 5. CDR3 region: CASSVTGETNTGELFF. In nucleotides, the CDR3 is TGTGCCAGCAGCGTGACAGGGGAGACGAACACCGGGGAGCTGTTTTTT. Together with reference TRBV5-5 and TRBJ2-2, the CDR3 gives the full variable domain: DAGVTQSPTHLIKTRGQQVTLRCSPISGHKSVSWYQQVLGQGPQFIFQYYEKEERGRGNFPDRFSARQFPNYSSELNVNALLLGDSALYLCASSVTGETNTGELFFGEGSRLTVL.

This sequence joins TRBV29-1 and TRBJ1-4; TRBD1 agrees at 10 bases. V gave up 6 bases and J gave up 4 bases; unmatched junction bases: 8. The CDR3 covers 15 residues. Germline values: CDR1 SQVTM, CDR2 ANQGSEA. The chain's CDR3 is CSVGGTGAYNEKLFF. CDR3 coding DNA: TGCAGCGTGGGAGGGACAGGGGCGTATAATGAAAAACTGTTTTTT. Full variable domain (rest looked up from reference TRBV29-1 and TRBJ1-4): SAVISQKPSRDICQRGTSLTIQCQVDSQVTMMFWYRQQPGQSLTLIATANQGSEATYESGFVIDKFPISRPNLTFSTLTVSNMSPEDSSIYLCSVGGTGAYNEKLFFGSGTQLSVL.

The rearrangement joins TRBV4-1 to TRBJ2-7, with D uncertain. Trimming cost V 5 bases and J 3 bases, with 11 bases left between them. Per germline, CDR1 MGHRA and CDR2 YSYEKL. This CDR3 is built from 13 residues. The CDR3 sequence is CASSLHTRYEQYF. In DNA, the CDR3 is TGCGCCAGCAGCTTACATACACGCTACGAGCAGTACTTC.

This clone appeared a few times. J is TRBJ1-2 and V is TRBV30, with TRBD1 as a possible D gene (5 bases). The germline CDR1 and CDR2 sequences are GTSNPN and SVGIG (reference sequence). The CDR3 spans 14 residues. With 0 bases removed from V and 4 bases from J, the gap between germline ends came to 12 bases. The CDR3 region has the DNA TGTGCCTGGAGTGTACAGGCGGTTGCCTATGGCTACACCTTC. Encoded protein: CAWSVQAVAYGYTF.

The CDR3: CASTIQEQGSYEQFF. The DNA of the CDR3 is TGTGCCAGCACCATTCAGGAGCAGGGAAGCTATGAGCAGTTCTTC. The chain recombines TRBV9 with TRBJ2-1, with a weak D call TRBD1 (5 bases). V gave up 6 bases and J gave up 8 bases, with 21 bases separating them. CDR3 size: 15 residues. From germline, CDR1 is SGDLS and CDR2 YYNGEE.

This clone has only a few counts. This sequence joins TRBV2 and TRBJ1-5; D is possibly TRBD1 (5 bases). There are 12 residues in the CDR3. The germline CDR1 and CDR2 sequences are SNHLY and FYNNEI. V was cut by 8 bases and J by 13 bases, with 18 bases left in between. DNA of the CDR3: TGTGCCAGCTCGATGTCGGGGGGAGGTCAGCATTTT. Its translation: CASSMSGGGQHF.

This clone came up a few times. This chain uses TRBV4-2 with TRBJ1-4; D perhaps matches TRBD1 (6 bases). The CDR3 has 15 residues. Trimming pared 4 bases from V and 3 bases from J, leaving 12 bases between. The germline V gene encodes CDR1 LGHNA and CDR2 YNFKEQ. The CDR3 here is CASSRRGGANEKLFF. For the CDR3, the DNA is TGTGCCAGCAGCCGACGAGGGGGGGCTAATGAAAAACTGTTTTTT.

The sample holds a few counts of this clone. The V and J genes are TRBV18 and TRBJ2-2, with D perhaps matching TRBD1 (5 bases). This CDR3 spans 16 amino acids. Trimming shortened V by 1 base and J by 0 bases, and 9 bases separated the two germline ends. Germline CDR1 reads KGHSH; CDR2 reads LQKENI. Here the CDR3 reads CASSPLQGTNTGELFF. CDR3 nucleotides: TGTGCCAGCTCACCACTGCAGGGAACGAACACCGGGGAGCTGTTTTTT.

The chain couples TRBV19 to TRBJ2-1; D is unclear. Per germline, CDR1 LNHDA and CDR2 SQIVND (reference sequence). CDR3 size: 12 residues. V lost 7 bases, J lost 4 bases, and 8 bases lay in between. DNA of the CDR3: TGTGCCAGTACTGACACTTACAATGAGCAGTTCTTC. It translates to CASTDTYNEQFF. The full variable domain, with the rest looked up from reference TRBV19 and TRBJ2-1, is DGGITQSPKYLFRKEGQNVTLSCEQNLNHDAMYWYRQDPGQGLRLIYYSQIVNDFQKGDIAEGYSVSREKKESFPLTVTSAQKNPTAFYLCASTDTYNEQFFGPGTRLTVL.

This clone was recorded a few times. The chain joins TRBV5-4 to TRBJ2-5; perhaps TRBD2 as D (6 bases). Germline V gene data show CDR1 as SGHNT and CDR2 as YYREEE (reference sequence). Deletions cut 2 bases from V and 4 bases from J, with 24 bases between. The CDR3 is 18 amino acids. Written as DNA, the CDR3 is TGTGCCAGCAGCTTCGGGGTTTTCGGGACTCTTTCGGGAGAGACCCAGTACTTC. Translating gives CASSFGVFGTLSGETQYF.

This clone has a handful of counts. This chain links TRBV27 with TRBJ2-7; 12 positions agree with TRBD1. The CDR3 covers 12 residues. The germline V gene has CDR1 MNHEY and CDR2 SMNVEV (reference sequence). V trimming: 9 bases; J trimming: 5 bases; junction bases outside the gene matches: 2. The CDR3 coding sequence is TGTGCCAGTCGGGACAGGGGGCACGAGCAGTACTTC. Its translation is CASRDRGHEQYF.

The genes are TRBV7-9 and TRBJ2-7; D not resolved. V lost 2 bases and J lost 2, with 10 bases in between. Germline CDR1 and CDR2: SEHNR and FQNEAQ (reference sequence). The CDR3 has 14 residues. The CDR3 protein is CASSLRDKTYEQYF. Written as DNA, the CDR3 is TGTGCCAGCAGCTTAAGAGACAAAACCTACGAGCAGTACTTC.

In its sample, this clone was seen a few times. The genes are TRBV30 and TRBJ2-1, with TRBD1 matching 7 bases. With 3 bases clipped from V and 4 bases from J, the junction kept 6 bases outside the gene matches. In germline, CDR1 is GTSNPN, CDR2 SVGIG (reference sequence). This CDR3 has 14 amino acids. The CDR3: CAWRGQIPYNEQFF. The CDR3 bases are TGTGCCTGGAGGGGACAGATTCCTTACAATGAGCAGTTCTTC.